The 19 T cell receptor beta chains in this list originate from one sample, sequenced in a study of technical replicates of blood from several donors. Some clones are missing from TCRdb's copy, which holds only in-frame ones; the method was immunoSEQ multiplex PCR. The repertoire holds 50,000 to 65,000 clones, with over 90% as singletons. Material for sequencing was PBMCs. These TCRs come from a human donor in good health. Some clones in this sample may be carry-over from other donors' samples.

The gene calls are TRBV18 and TRBJ2-3, with a possible D match to TRBD1 (5 bases). Trimming took 2 bases from V and 4 from J, leaving 13 bases between them. The CDR3 contains 15 residues. Germline CDR1 is KGHSH and CDR2 is LQKENI. Here the CDR3 reads CASSPGQGGPDTQYF. The DNA for the CDR3 is TGTGCCAGCTCACCAGGGCAGGGCGGCCCAGATACGCAGTATTTT. Complete variable domain (other parts from reference TRBV18 and TRBJ2-3): NAGVMQNPRHLVRRRGQEARLRCSPMKGHSHVYWYRQLPEEGLKFMVYLQKENIIDESGMPKERFSAEFPKEGPSILRIQQVVRGDSAAYFCASSPGQGGPDTQYFGPGTRLTVL.

This chain joins TRBV6-6 and TRBJ1-2; 7 nucleotides agree with TRBD1. Germline values: CDR1 MNHNY, CDR2 SVGAGI (reference sequence). The V segment lost 0 bases and the J segment 1 base; nucleotides outside the gene matches: 5. This CDR3 has 16 residues. The CDR3 reads CASSYSGTAINYGYTF. The CDR3 DNA reads as TGTGCCAGCAGTTACTCTGGGACAGCGATTAACTATGGCTACACCTTC.

The chain carries TRBV30 and TRBJ2-7; the match to TRBD1 covers 7 bases. The CDR3 covers 12 residues. Germline CDR1 is GTSNPN and CDR2 is SVGIG (reference sequence). V trimming: 0 bases; J trimming: 4 bases; junction bases outside the gene matches: 0. As DNA, the CDR3 is TGTGCCTGGAGTGTACAGGGGTACGAGCAGTACTTC. Protein: CAWSVQGYEQYF.

The chain uses TRBV19 and TRBJ2-1; the D is unclear. Trimming took off 2 bases at V and 9 bases at J, with 14 bases between the two ends. Germline lookup yields CDR1 LNHDA and CDR2 SQIVND (reference sequence). The CDR3 consists of 14 residues. DNA of the CDR3: TGTGCCAGTAGTATACCCCGCCGAGCTCGTGAGCAGTTCTTC. It encodes CASSIPRRAREQFF.

The chain is built from TRBV5-1 and TRBJ1-1; maybe TRBD1 (5 bases). CDR1 and CDR2 (germline): SGHRS, YFSETQ. CDR3 length: 15 residues. The V gene lost 4 bases and the J gene lost 0 bases, with 13 bases spanning the gap. This CDR3 is CASSPPTGVNTEAFF. CDR3 in DNA: TGCGCCAGCAGCCCCCCGACGGGGGTGAACACTGAAGCTTTCTTT. Full variable domain (rest looked up from reference TRBV5-1 and TRBJ1-1): KAGVTQTPRYLIKTRGQQVTLSCSPISGHRSVSWYQQTPGQGLQFLFEYFSETQRNKGNFPGRFSGRQFSNSRSEMNVSTLELGDSALYLCASSPPTGVNTEAFFGQGTRLTVV.

Only one count was recorded for this clone. This chain links TRBV5-6 with TRBJ1-6; TRBD1 matches at 10 bases. The germline CDR1 and CDR2 sequences are SGHDT and YYEEEE. The CDR3 runs 18 residues. The junction had 16 bases not matched to a gene; V was cut back by 5 bases and J by 8 bases. Written as DNA, the CDR3 is TGTGCCAGCAGGGAAAACACCCTCCCGGGACAGGGGTATTCACCCCTCCACTTT. Its translation: CASRENTLPGQGYSPLHF.

The rearrangement joins TRBV6-6 to TRBJ2-1; 7 bases match TRBD2. This CDR3 region has 14 residues. V shed 7 bases and J 8 bases; nucleotides not matched to a gene: 11. CDR1 is MNHNY, CDR2 SVGAGI, per germline (reference sequence). CDR3 residues: CASIDAGVRDEQFF. As DNA, the CDR3 is TGTGCCAGCATCGACGCGGGAGTTCGGGATGAGCAGTTCTTC.

The chain carries TRBV14 and TRBJ1-2; no clear D. This CDR3 contains 12 residues. In germline, CDR1 is SGHDN, CDR2 FVKESK. Trimming shortened V by 4 bases and J by 4 bases, and 7 bases separated the two germline ends. The CDR3, as DNA: TGTGCCAGCAGCCTTGACACCTATGGCTACACCTTC. Its protein product is CASSLDTYGYTF.

V usage is TRBV5-1 and J usage is TRBJ2-2, with 9 bases matching TRBD2. The V gene end was trimmed by 4 bases and the J gene end by 5 bases; junction bases not matched to a gene: 6. The CDR3 sequence is 15 residues long. Germline CDR1 SGHRS, CDR2 YFSETQ. The DNA of the CDR3 is TGCGCCAGCAGCATCGGGCTAGCGGGAACCGGGGAGCTGTTTTTT. This encodes CASSIGLAGTGELFF.

The J gene is TRBJ2-1, the V gene TRBV6-5, with D unresolved. With 0 bases removed from V and 0 bases from J, the gap between germline ends came to 9 bases. CDR3 size: 16 residues. Germline V gene data show CDR1 as MNHEY and CDR2 as SVGAGI. CDR3 coding DNA: TGTGCCAGCAGTTACTCTCACAGTAGCTCCTACAATGAGCAGTTCTTC. Translating gives CASSYSHSSSYNEQFF.

The rearrangement links TRBV12-5 to TRBJ2-3; D might be TRBD2 (7 bases). The germline V gene has CDR1 LGHNT and CDR2 FRNRAP. The CDR3 has 16 residues. Trimming pared 2 bases from V and 2 bases from J, leaving 14 bases between. The CDR3 is CASGLSRGAYTDTQYF. In nucleotides, the CDR3 is TGTGCTAGTGGTTTGTCTCGGGGGGCCTACACAGATACGCAGTATTTT.

The V call is TRBV18, the J call TRBJ1-5, with D maybe TRBD1 (6 bases). The CDR3 sequence is 17 residues long. Trimming shortened V by 3 bases and J by 2 bases, and 17 bases separated the two germline ends. Germline V lookup: CDR1 KGHSH, CDR2 LQKENI. In nucleotides, the CDR3 is TGTGCCAGCTCACCCACGGACAGCCGGGCGGGCAATCAGCCCCAGCATTTT. Translating it yields CASSPTDSRAGNQPQHF.

The V and J genes are TRBV7-2 and TRBJ1-1; D is unresolved. Trimming took 5 bases from V and 2 from J, leaving 18 bases between them. The length of the CDR3 is 16 residues. Germline-derived CDR1 and CDR2 are SGHTA and FQGNSA. The CDR3 nucleotides read TGTGCCAGCAGCCGAACCGGGGTGAGGCTCAACACTGAAGCTTTCTTT. This gives the protein CASSRTGVRLNTEAFF.

This clone was recorded only once. The chain couples TRBV29-1 to TRBJ2-5, with a possible D match to TRBD2 (6 bases). This CDR3 is 12 amino acids long. The germline V gene encodes CDR1 SQVTM and CDR2 ANQGSEA. Trimming left V 1 base short and J 5 bases short, with 8 bases between. CDR3 amino acids: CSVEVGGETQYF. CDR3 nucleotides: TGCAGCGTTGAAGTTGGGGGGGAGACCCAGTACTTC. The full variable domain, its missing parts supplied by reference TRBV29-1 and TRBJ2-5, is SAVISQKPSRDICQRGTSLTIQCQVDSQVTMMFWYRQQPGQSLTLIATANQGSEATYESGFVIDKFPISRPNLTFSTLTVSNMSPEDSSIYLCSVEVGGETQYFGPGTRLLVL.

The chain links TRBV6-1 to TRBJ2-1, with TRBD2 identical over 8 bases. V trimming: 8 bases; J trimming: 4 bases; junction bases outside the gene matches: 4. In germline, CDR1 is MNHNS, CDR2 SASEGT. The CDR3 consists of 13 residues. Here the CDR3 DNA reads TGTGCCAGCGCGACTAGCGTTTACAATGAGCAGTTCTTC. Translation: CASATSVYNEQFF.

The V gene is TRBV7-3, the J gene TRBJ1-1; weak D call: TRBD1 (5 bases). The V gene lost 3 bases and the J gene lost 3 bases, with 11 bases spanning the gap. From germline, CDR1 is SGHTA and CDR2 FQGTGA. This CDR3 is 14 amino acids long. The CDR3 coding sequence is TGTGCCAGCAGCTTGGACAATCGGGACACTGAAGCTTTCTTT. Translating it yields CASSLDNRDTEAFF.

This chain joins TRBV27 and TRBJ2-7, with D maybe TRBD2 (6 bases). The V gene lost 3 bases and the J gene lost 3 bases, with 12 bases spanning the gap. This CDR3 region has 14 residues. The germline gives CDR1 MNHEY, CDR2 SMNVEV (reference sequence). The CDR3 loop is CASSFGGKSYEQYF. DNA for the CDR3: TGTGCCAGCAGTTTCGGCGGGAAGAGCTACGAGCAGTACTTC.

In its sample, this clone was seen a few times. The V call is TRBV4-3, the J call TRBJ1-2; possible D gene TRBD1, 5 bases. Germline V gene data show CDR1 as LGHNA and CDR2 as YSLEER. This CDR3 contains 14 residues. Trimming removed 3 bases at V and 2 bases at J, with 10 bases between. CDR3 region: CASSQDRGNYGYTF. CDR3 bases: TGCGCCAGCAGCCAGGATCGGGGGAACTATGGCTACACCTTC.

The chain uses TRBV29-1 and TRBJ2-1, with TRBD2 as a possible D gene (6 bases). CDR3 length equals 12 residues. With 3 bases removed from V and 4 bases from J, the gap between germline ends came to 7 bases. Per germline, CDR1 SQVTM and CDR2 ANQGSEA. The CDR3 coding sequence is TGCAGCGTTGATGGGGGGTACAATGAGCAGTTCTTC. This sequence encodes CSVDGGYNEQFF.